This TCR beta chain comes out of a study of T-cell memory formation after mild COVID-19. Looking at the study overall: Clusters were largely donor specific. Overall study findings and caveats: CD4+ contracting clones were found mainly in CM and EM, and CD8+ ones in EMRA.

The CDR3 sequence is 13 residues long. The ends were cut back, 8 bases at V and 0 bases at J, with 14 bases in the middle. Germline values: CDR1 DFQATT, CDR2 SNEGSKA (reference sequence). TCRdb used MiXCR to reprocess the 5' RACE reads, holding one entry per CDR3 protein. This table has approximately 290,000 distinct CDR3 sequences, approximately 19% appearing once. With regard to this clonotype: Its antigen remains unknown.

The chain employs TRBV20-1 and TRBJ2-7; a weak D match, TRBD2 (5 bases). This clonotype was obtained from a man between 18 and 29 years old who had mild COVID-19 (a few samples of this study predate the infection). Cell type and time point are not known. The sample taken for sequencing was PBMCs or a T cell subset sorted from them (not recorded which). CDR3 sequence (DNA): TGCAGTTTCCCAGGTGGGAGCTCCTACGAGCAGTACGTC. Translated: CSFPGGSSYEQYV.